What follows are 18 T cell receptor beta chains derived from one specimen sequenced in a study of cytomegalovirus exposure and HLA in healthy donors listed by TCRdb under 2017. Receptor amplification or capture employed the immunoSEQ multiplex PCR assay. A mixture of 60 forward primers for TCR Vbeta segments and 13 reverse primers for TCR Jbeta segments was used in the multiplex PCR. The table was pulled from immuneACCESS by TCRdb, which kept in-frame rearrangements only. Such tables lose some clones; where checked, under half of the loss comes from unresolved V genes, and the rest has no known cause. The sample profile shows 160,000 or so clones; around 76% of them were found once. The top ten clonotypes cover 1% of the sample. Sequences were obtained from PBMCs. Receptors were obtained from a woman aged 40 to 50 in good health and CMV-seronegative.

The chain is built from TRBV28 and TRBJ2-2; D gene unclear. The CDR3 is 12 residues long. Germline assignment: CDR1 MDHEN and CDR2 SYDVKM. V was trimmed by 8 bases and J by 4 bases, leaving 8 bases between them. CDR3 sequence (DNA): TGTGCCAGCCCTAGTGGCACCGGGGAGCTGTTTTTT. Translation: CASPSGTGELFF.

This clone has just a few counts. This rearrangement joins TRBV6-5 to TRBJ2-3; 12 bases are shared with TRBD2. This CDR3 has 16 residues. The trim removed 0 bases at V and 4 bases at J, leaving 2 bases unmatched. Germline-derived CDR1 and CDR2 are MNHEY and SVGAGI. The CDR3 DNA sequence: TGTGCCAGCAGTTACTCGACTAGCGGGAGTGCAGATACGCAGTATTTT. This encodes CASSYSTSGSADTQYF.

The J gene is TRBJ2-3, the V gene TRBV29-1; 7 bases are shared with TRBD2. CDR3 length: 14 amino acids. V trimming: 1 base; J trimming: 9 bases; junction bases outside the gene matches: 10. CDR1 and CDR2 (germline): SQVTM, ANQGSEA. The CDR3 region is CSVEGGRAPGTQYF. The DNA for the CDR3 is TGCAGCGTTGAAGGAGGGAGGGCCCCGGGGACGCAGTATTTT.

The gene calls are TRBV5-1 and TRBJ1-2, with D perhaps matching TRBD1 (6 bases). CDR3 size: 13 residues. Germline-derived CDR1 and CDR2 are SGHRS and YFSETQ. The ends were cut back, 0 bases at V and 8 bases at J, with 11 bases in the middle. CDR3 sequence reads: CASSLAKGVGYTF. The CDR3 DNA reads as TGCGCCAGCAGCTTGGCCAAGGGGGTCGGCTACACCTTC.

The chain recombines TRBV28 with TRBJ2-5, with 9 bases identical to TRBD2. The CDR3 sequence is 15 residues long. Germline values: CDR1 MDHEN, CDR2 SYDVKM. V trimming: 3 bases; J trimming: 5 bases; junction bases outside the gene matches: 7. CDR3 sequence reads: CASSLGGRAWETQYF. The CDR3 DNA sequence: TGTGCCAGCAGTTTGGGCGGGAGGGCCTGGGAGACCCAGTACTTC.

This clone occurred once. CDR3 coding DNA: TGTGCCAGCAGTGAGAGACAGTATGGCTACACCTTC. Translation: CASSERQYGYTF. The chain links TRBV6-1 to TRBJ1-2, with D maybe TRBD1 (5 bases). This CDR3 spans 12 amino acids. Germline CDR1 is MNHNS and CDR2 is SASEGT. V lost 3 bases and J 5 bases, leaving 7 bases between the germline ends.

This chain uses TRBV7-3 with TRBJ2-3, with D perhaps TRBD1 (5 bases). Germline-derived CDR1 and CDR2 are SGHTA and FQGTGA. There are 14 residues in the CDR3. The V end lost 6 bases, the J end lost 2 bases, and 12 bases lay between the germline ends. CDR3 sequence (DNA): TGTGCCAGCAGTCAGGGCCATCACACAGATACGCAGTATTTT. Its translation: CASSQGHHTDTQYF.

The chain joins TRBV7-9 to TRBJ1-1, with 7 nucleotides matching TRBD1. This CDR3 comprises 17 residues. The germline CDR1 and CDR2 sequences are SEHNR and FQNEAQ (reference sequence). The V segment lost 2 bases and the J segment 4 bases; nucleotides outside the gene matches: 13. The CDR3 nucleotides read TGTGCCAGCAGCTTAAGCCCCTCGACAGGGAAGACCACTGAAGCTTTCTTT. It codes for CASSLSPSTGKTTEAFF.

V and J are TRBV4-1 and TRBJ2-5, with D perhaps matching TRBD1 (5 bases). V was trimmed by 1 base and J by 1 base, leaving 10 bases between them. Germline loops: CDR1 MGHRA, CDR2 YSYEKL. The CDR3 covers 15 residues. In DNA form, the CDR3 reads TGCGCCAGCAGCCAAGGACAGAACCTCCAAGAGACCCAGTACTTC. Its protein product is CASSQGQNLQETQYF.

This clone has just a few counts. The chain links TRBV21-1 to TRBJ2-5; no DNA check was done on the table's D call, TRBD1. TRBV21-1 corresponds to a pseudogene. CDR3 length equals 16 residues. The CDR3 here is CASSRGPLTGRETQYF. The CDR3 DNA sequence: TGTGCCAGCAGCAGGGGCCCATTGACAGGAAGAGAGACCCAGTACTTC.

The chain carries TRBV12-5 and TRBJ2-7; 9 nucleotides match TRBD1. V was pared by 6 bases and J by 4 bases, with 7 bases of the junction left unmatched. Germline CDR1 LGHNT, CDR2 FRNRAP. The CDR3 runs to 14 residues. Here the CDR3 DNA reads TGTGCTAGTGGGTTAACAGGGGGCGATTACGAGCAGTACTTC. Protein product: CASGLTGGDYEQYF. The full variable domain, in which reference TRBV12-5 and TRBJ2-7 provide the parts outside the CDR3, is DARVTQTPRHKVTEMGQEVTMRCQPILGHNTVFWYRQTMMQGLELLAYFRNRAPLDDSGMPKDRFSAEMPDATLATLKIQPSEPRDSAVYFCASGLTGGDYEQYFGPGTRLTVT.

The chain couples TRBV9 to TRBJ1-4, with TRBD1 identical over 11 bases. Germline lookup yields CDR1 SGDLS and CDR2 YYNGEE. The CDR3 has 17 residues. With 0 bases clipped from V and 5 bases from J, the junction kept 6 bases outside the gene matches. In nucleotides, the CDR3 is TGTGCCAGCAGCGTAGACGGGACAGGGGGTTTAAATGAAAAACTGTTTTTT. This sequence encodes CASSVDGTGGLNEKLFF.

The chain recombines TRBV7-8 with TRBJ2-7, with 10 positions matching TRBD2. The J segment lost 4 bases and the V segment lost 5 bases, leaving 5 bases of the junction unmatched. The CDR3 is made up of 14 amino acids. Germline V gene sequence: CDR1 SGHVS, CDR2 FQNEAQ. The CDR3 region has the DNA TGTGCCAGCAGCCTTGAGCGGGAGGGTTACGAGCAGTACTTC. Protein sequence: CASSLEREGYEQYF.

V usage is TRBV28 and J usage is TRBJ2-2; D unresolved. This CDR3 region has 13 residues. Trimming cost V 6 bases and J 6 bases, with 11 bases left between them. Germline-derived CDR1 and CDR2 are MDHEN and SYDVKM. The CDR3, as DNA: TGTGCCAGCAGCCTCCCCTCGTCCGGGGAGCTGTTTTTT. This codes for CASSLPSSGELFF.

The CDR3 reads CASSLGGQGTEAFF. The CDR3 DNA reads TGTGCCAGCAGCTTAGGGGGACAGGGTACTGAAGCTTTCTTT. V is TRBV7-9 and J is TRBJ1-1; 9 nucleotides match TRBD1. Trimming at V came to 1 base and at J to 5 bases, leaving 2 bases not matched to a gene. CDR1 is SEHNR and CDR2 is FQNEAQ in the germline V gene (reference sequence). The CDR3 spans 14 residues.

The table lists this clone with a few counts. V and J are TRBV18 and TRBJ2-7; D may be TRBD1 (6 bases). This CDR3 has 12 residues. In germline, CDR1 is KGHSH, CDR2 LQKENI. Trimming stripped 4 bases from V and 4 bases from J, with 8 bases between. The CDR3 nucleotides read TGTGCCAGCTCACTAGACAGGTACGAGCAGTACTTC. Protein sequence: CASSLDRYEQYF.

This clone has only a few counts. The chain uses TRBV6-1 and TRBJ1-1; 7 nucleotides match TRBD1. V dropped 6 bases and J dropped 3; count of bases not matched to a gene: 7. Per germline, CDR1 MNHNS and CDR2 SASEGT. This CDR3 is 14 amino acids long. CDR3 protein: CASRYQGVDTEAFF. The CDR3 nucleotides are TGTGCCAGCAGATACCAGGGGGTGGACACTGAAGCTTTCTTT.

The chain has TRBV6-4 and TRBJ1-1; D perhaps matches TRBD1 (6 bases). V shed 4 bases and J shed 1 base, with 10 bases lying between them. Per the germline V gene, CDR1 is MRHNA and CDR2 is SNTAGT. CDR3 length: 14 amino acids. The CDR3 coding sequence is TGTGCCAGCAGTGCCACAGGGAGGAACACTGAAGCTTTCTTT. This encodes CASSATGRNTEAFF.